The clone carrying this T cell receptor beta chain was seen a handful of times. Antigen specificity is unknown. The data originate from a study of human T cells and chemical hapten exposure. The germline V gene encodes CDR1 DFQATT and CDR2 SNEGSKA (reference sequence). Trimming left V 0 bases short and J 8 bases short, with 17 bases between. The CDR3 spans 15 residues. Time point meaning: patch test 1, 2 weeks after DPC sensitization. Treatment in this sample: therapeutic diphenylcyclopropenone sensitization with weekly scalp DPC. General observations from the study: Expanded TCRs showed more large CDR3 clusters than pre-sensitization or healthy control sets.

MiXCR, run by TCRdb on the RACE reads, gives a single entry per CDR3 protein. Of 300,000 to 350,000 distinct CDR3 sequences listed, approximately 6.3% are singletons. The source was whole blood, collected in connection with sensitization to the hapten diphenylcyclopropenone (DPC). The sequence came from a woman aged 18-35 years with alopecia areata. Some clones in this sample may be carry-over from other donors' samples. The chain uses TRBV20-1 and TRBJ2-1; tentatively, D is TRBD2 (7 bases). CDR3: CSARDPGGQSDEQFF. For the CDR3, the DNA is TGCAGTGCTAGAGATCCGGGGGGCCAAAGTGATGAGCAGTTCTTC.